Listed below are T cell receptor beta chains from one sample, sequenced in a study of T cell repertoires in cytomegalovirus infection. Their antigen targets remain unknown. One entry per CDR3 protein results from TCRdb running MiXCR on the reads. The data show roughly 700,000 distinct CDR3 sequences, with roughly 30% seen just once and 18% held by the top ten. Here the sequenced sample was cultured PBMCs, taken from culture after CMV antigen stimulation. The receptors come from a human donor in good health (CMV status not recorded). Some clones in this sample may be carry-over from other donors' samples. Both conserved end residues are part of each CDR3. D genes are given only for firm matches. Clone sizes are given selectively: once, few, many, or a class where the clone is expanded.

CASAGEGPNYGYTF,TGTGCCAGCGCCGGGGAGGGACCCAACTATGGCTACACCTTC,TRBJ1-2,NA,NA,TRBV7-9
CASSFGEGGTDTQYF,TGTGCCAGCAGCTTTGGGGAAGGCGGCACAGATACGCAGTATTTT,TRBJ2-3,few,NA,TRBV7-9
CATPVGPTISGNTIYF,TGTGCCACCCCTGTGGGACCGACCATCTCTGGAAACACCATATATTTT,TRBJ1-3,NA,NA,TRBV19
CATSEGHSYGYTF,TGTGCCACCAGCGAGGGACACAGTTATGGCTACACCTTC,TRBJ1-2,NA,NA,TRBV15
CASSHVLVVNYGYTF,TGCGCCAGCAGCCATGTCCTAGTCGTTAACTATGGCTACACCTTC,TRBJ1-2,NA,NA,TRBV4-1
CASMGLAGVRTDTQYF,TGTGCCAGCATGGGACTAGCGGGAGTTCGCACAGATACGCAGTATTTT,TRBJ2-3,NA,TRBD2,TRBV7-4
CASSPRGRGAYEQYF,TGTGCCAGCAGCCCTAGGGGCAGGGGGGCCTACGAGCAGTACTTC,TRBJ2-7,many,NA,TRBV7-6
CASSKEVWGHQPQHF,TGTGCCAGCAGCAAGGAGGTCTGGGGCCATCAGCCCCAGCATTTT,TRBJ1-5,many,NA,TRBV7-2
CASSLAPSPKLYGYTF,TGTGCCAGCAGCTTAGCCCCGAGCCCTAAGCTCTATGGCTACACCTTC,TRBJ1-2,many,NA,TRBV7-2
CASSLVGVRGTDTQYF,TGTGCCAGCAGCTTAGTGGGGGTGAGGGGCACAGATACGCAGTATTTT,TRBJ2-3,few,NA,TRBV7-2
CASSLLGGGNNEQFF,TGCGCCAGCAGCTTGCTCGGGGGGGGAAACAATGAGCAGTTCTTC,TRBJ2-1,once,TRBD2,TRBV5-1
CASHPGGGYGYTF,TGTGCCAGCCACCCAGGCGGAGGATATGGCTACACCTTC,TRBJ1-2,NA,NA,TRBV7-9
CASSQTSVYYNEQFF,TGTGCCAGCAGCCAGACTAGCGTCTACTACAATGAGCAGTTCTTC,TRBJ2-1,NA,TRBD2,TRBV7-9
CASSFSTGVQPQHF,TGTGCCAGCAGTTTTTCTACAGGGGTCCAGCCCCAGCATTTT,TRBJ1-5,NA,TRBD1,TRBV28
CASKGQALPNQPQHF,TGTGCCAGCAAGGGACAGGCCCTTCCCAATCAGCCCCAGCATTTT,TRBJ1-5,NA,TRBD1,TRBV27
CASSYSHPTSLEQYF,TGTGCCAGCAGTTACTCGCACCCCACGAGTCTAGAGCAGTACTTC,TRBJ2-7,NA,NA,TRBV6-6
CASSPRGLTDTQYF,TGTGCCAGCAGCCCGCGGGGGTTGACAGATACGCAGTATTTT,TRBJ2-3,NA,TRBD2,TRBV7-9
CASRRVVATTGELFF,TGTGCCAGCAGGAGGGTGGTAGCGACCACCGGGGAGCTGTTTTTT,TRBJ2-2,NA,NA,TRBV7-2